Each of the 9 T cell receptor beta chains below was sequenced from the same sample in a study of blood T cell repertoires in COVID-19. Here immunoSEQ multiplex PCR was the method, and the copy in TCRdb shows in-frame clones only, minus some. The data hold about 300,000 clones, with 85% observed a single time. Input material: PBMCs or T cells enriched from blood (not recorded which). These receptors were taken from a woman aged 45 to 65 who had recovered from COVID-19.

This clone came up once. The J gene is TRBJ2-5, the V gene TRBV18; TRBD2 matches at 9 bases. The CDR3 sequence is 14 residues long. V trimming: 3 bases; J trimming: 3 bases; junction bases outside the gene matches: 2. Germline CDR1 reads KGHSH; CDR2 reads LQKENI. CDR3 bases: TGTGCCAGCTCACCGAGACTAGCGGAAGAGACCCAGTACTTC. It is translated as CASSPRLAEETQYF.

J is TRBJ1-4 and V is TRBV10-3; D perhaps matches TRBD1 (5 bases). The CDR3 sequence is 14 residues long. The germline gives CDR1 ENHRY, CDR2 SYGVKD. With 10 bases removed from V and 4 bases from J, the gap between germline ends came to 16 bases. The CDR3 DNA reads as TGTGCCACCTGGGGGGGGATTGGTAATGAAAAACTGTTTTTT. This translates into CATWGGIGNEKLFF.

The chain is built from TRBV20-1 and TRBJ1-5; 9 bases match TRBD1. V shed 4 bases, J shed 7 bases, and the junction held 5 bases outside the gene matches. CDR1 is DFQATT, CDR2 SNEGSKA, per germline (reference sequence). The CDR3 has 13 residues. The chain's CDR3 is CSATDRGVQPQHF. The CDR3 bases are TGCAGTGCTACTGACAGGGGGGTACAGCCCCAGCATTTT.

The chain is built from TRBV10-3 and TRBJ1-2; TRBD1 matches at 7 bases. J lost 4 bases, V lost 7 bases, and 9 bases had no gene match. Germline CDR1 reads ENHRY; CDR2 reads SYGVKD. The CDR3 covers 14 residues. CDR3 residues: CAIKIGQDGYGYTF. The CDR3 DNA reads as TGTGCCATCAAAATAGGACAGGACGGCTATGGCTACACCTTC.

The chain carries TRBV7-9 and TRBJ1-4; TRBD1 might be the D (6 bases). CDR3 length equals 15 residues. CDR1 and CDR2 (germline): SEHNR, FQNEAQ (reference sequence). V shed 5 bases and J shed 8 bases, with 18 bases lying between them. The CDR3: CASSPDGIRGEKLFF. Written as DNA, the CDR3 is TGTGCCAGCAGCCCAGACGGGATCAGGGGCGAAAAACTGTTTTTT. Variable domain in full (rest from reference TRBV7-9 and TRBJ1-4): DTGVSQNPRHKITKRGQNVTFRCDPISEHNRLYWYRQTLGQGPEFLTYFQNEAQLEKSRLLSDRFSAERPKGSFSTLEIQRTEQGDSAMYLCASSPDGIRGEKLFFGSGTQLSVL.

The gene calls are TRBV18 and TRBJ1-1; maybe TRBD1 (5 bases). Germline CDR1 is KGHSH and CDR2 is LQKENI. Trimming took off 5 bases at V and 1 base at J, with 8 bases between the two ends. The length of the CDR3 is 13 residues. This CDR3 is CASSDGQNTEAFF. The CDR3 DNA sequence: TGTGCCAGCTCAGACGGACAGAACACTGAAGCTTTCTTT.

The V call is TRBV27, the J call TRBJ2-1; 7 bases are shared with TRBD2. Per the germline V gene, CDR1 is MNHEY and CDR2 is SMNVEV (reference sequence). The CDR3 loop spans 14 amino acids. The J segment lost 7 bases and the V segment lost 5 bases, leaving 8 bases of the junction unmatched. DNA for the CDR3: TGTGCCAGCAGTACAACGGGGGGAAGGAATGAGCAGTTCTTC. It yields the protein CASSTTGGRNEQFF.

This rearrangement joins TRBV29-1 to TRBJ1-1; D gene ambiguous. This CDR3 has 13 residues. CDR1 SQVTM and CDR2 ANQGSEA come from the germline V gene. V lost 7 bases and J 4 bases, leaving 16 bases between the germline ends. The CDR3 nucleotides read TGCAGCGCTACCCCTTTTCCGCGCACTGAAGCTTTCTTT. It specifies CSATPFPRTEAFF.

CDR3 in amino acids: CASSQDGLGANTGELFF. The CDR3 bases are TGCGCCAGCAGCCAAGATGGACTTGGAGCGAACACCGGGGAGCTGTTTTTT. The chain carries TRBV4-3 and TRBJ2-2, with D possibly matching TRBD2 (5 bases). V lost 0 bases and J lost 0, with 11 bases in between. Germline CDR1 is LGHNA and CDR2 is YSLEER. The CDR3 runs to 17 residues.